The 25 T cell receptor beta chains below all came from one sample that was sequenced in a study of T cell responses to AZD1222 COVID-19 vaccine. Sequenced by immunoSEQ multiplex PCR; TCRdb stores in-frame clones only, minus some. The sample carries 65,000 to 85,000 clones, approximately 84% recorded once. Material: peripheral blood, obtained on day 0 of AZD1222 vaccination. These receptors were taken from an adult in good health.

The J gene is TRBJ2-1, the V gene TRBV2, with 10 bases identical to TRBD1. The CDR3 is made up of 15 amino acids. V dropped 6 bases and J dropped 3; count of bases not matched to a gene: 5. Germline CDR1 SNHLY, CDR2 FYNNEI. CDR3 DNA sequence: TGTGCCAGCAGCCCGGACAGGGGGGGCTACAATGAGCAGTTCTTC. It specifies CASSPDRGGYNEQFF.

This rearrangement joins TRBV19 to TRBJ2-3, with D hard to call. The CDR3 is 14 residues long. V was clipped by 7 bases and J by 0 bases, with 11 bases between them. From germline, CDR1 is LNHDA and CDR2 SQIVND (reference sequence). In DNA, the CDR3 is TGTGCCAGTAAGTGGAGTCCTAGCACAGATACGCAGTATTTT. The encoded protein is CASKWSPSTDTQYF.

The chain joins TRBV7-2 to TRBJ1-2; D is ambiguous. Germline V gene data show CDR1 as SGHTA and CDR2 as FQGNSA. Trimming took off 0 bases at V and 1 base at J, with 9 bases between the two ends. The CDR3 spans 15 residues. The CDR3 DNA follows: TGTGCCAGCAGCTTAGCGCGAGGCCTTAACTATGGCTACACCTTC. Its translation is CASSLARGLNYGYTF.

This chain joins TRBV3-1 (or the pseudogene TRBV3-2) and TRBJ1-2, with a tentative D call TRBD1 (6 bases). Trimming took off 3 bases at V and 1 base at J, with 9 bases between the two ends. Germline-derived CDR1 and CDR2 are LGHDT and YNNKEL (reference sequence). The CDR3 has 14 residues. CDR3 DNA sequence: TGTGCCAGCAGCCATGGGGGCCGTAACTATGGCTACACCTTC. Its translation is CASSHGGRNYGYTF.

The chain is built from TRBV9 and TRBJ1-1; no clear D. V lost 2 bases to trimming and J lost 1 base, with 9 bases between them. The CDR3 sequence is 14 residues long. The germline CDR1 and CDR2 sequences are SGDLS and YYNGEE. CDR3 bases: TGTGCCAGCAGCGTCGGGTCCGGGAACACTGAAGCTTTCTTT. Amino acid sequence: CASSVGSGNTEAFF.

V is TRBV7-9 and J is TRBJ1-1; weak D call: TRBD1 (5 bases). Germline V gene sequence: CDR1 SEHNR, CDR2 FQNEAQ (reference sequence). V was shortened by 5 bases and J by 11 bases, with 18 bases between the two germline ends. The CDR3 extends over 13 amino acids. In DNA, the CDR3 is TGTGCCAGCAGCCTGTCCTCCGGCCGGGGGGCTTTCTTT. This codes for CASSLSSGRGAFF. The full variable domain, rest sourced from reference TRBV7-9 and TRBJ1-1, is DTGVSQNPRHKITKRGQNVTFRCDPISEHNRLYWYRQTLGQGPEFLTYFQNEAQLEKSRLLSDRFSAERPKGSFSTLEIQRTEQGDSAMYLCASSLSSGRGAFFGQGTRLTVV.

This clone has just a few counts. Additional DNA sequences in this sample encode the identical CDR3. The chain uses TRBV11-1 and TRBJ1-1, with D perhaps TRBD1 (5 bases). The CDR3 extends over 13 amino acids. CDR1 and CDR2 (germline): SGHAT, FQDESV (reference sequence). Trimming took off 6 bases at V and 2 bases at J, with 10 bases between the two ends. The CDR3 region has the DNA TGTGCCAGCAGTCGGGGCAGAAACACTGAAGCTTTCTTT. Translation: CASSRGRNTEAFF. Filled out from reference TRBV11-1 and TRBJ1-1, the complete variable domain reads EAEVAQSPRYKITEKSQAVAFWCDPISGHATLYWYRQILGQGPELLVQFQDESVVDDSQLPKDRFSAERLKGVDSTLKIQPAELGDSAMYLCASSRGRNTEAFFGQGTRLTVV.

This chain connects TRBV5-6 to TRBJ1-4, with D tentatively TRBD1 (5 bases). Per germline, CDR1 SGHDT and CDR2 YYEEEE. V dropped 4 bases and J dropped 4 bases, with 11 bases sitting between them. The CDR3 runs to 14 residues. CDR3 sequence reads: CASSPGTLNEKLFF. As DNA, the CDR3 is TGTGCCAGCAGCCCCGGGACGCTTAATGAAAAACTGTTTTTT.

The genes are TRBV15 and TRBJ2-2; D remains unclear. Germline V gene sequence: CDR1 LNHNV, CDR2 YYDKDF (reference sequence). The V end was cut by 4 bases, the J end by 1 base, with 7 bases between. The CDR3 contains 14 residues. CDR3 sequence reads: CATSISRNTGELFF. CDR3 bases: TGTGCCACCAGCATCAGCCGGAACACCGGGGAGCTGTTTTTT. Filled out from reference TRBV15 and TRBJ2-2, the complete variable domain reads DAMVIQNPRYQVTQFGKPVTLSCSQTLNHNVMYWYQQKSSQAPKLLFHYYDKDFNNEADTPDNFQSRRPNTSFCFLDIRSPGLGDTAMYLCATSISRNTGELFFGEGSRLTVL.

The J gene is TRBJ1-1, the V gene TRBV28, with D unclear. The V gene lost 2 bases and the J gene lost 10 bases, with 14 bases spanning the gap. The CDR3 length is 13 residues. Germline V gives CDR1 MDHEN, CDR2 SYDVKM. The CDR3 spells CASSLRQERGAFF. In nucleotides, the CDR3 is TGTGCCAGCAGTTTACGGCAGGAACGGGGAGCTTTCTTT.

J is TRBJ2-3 and V is TRBV5-6; no definite D call. Per the germline V gene, CDR1 is SGHDT and CDR2 is YYEEEE. The germline V and J ends were trimmed by 4 bases and 4 bases, with 16 bases remaining between them. The CDR3 runs to 15 residues. Here the CDR3 DNA reads TGTGCCAGCAGCCGCCTGACGGTCCGGGCAGATACGCAGTATTTT. Translating it yields CASSRLTVRADTQYF.

The V and J genes are TRBV19 and TRBJ2-5; possible D gene TRBD1, 7 bases. The germline CDR1 and CDR2 sequences are LNHDA and SQIVND (reference sequence). The CDR3 sequence is 15 residues long. The V gene lost 6 bases and the J gene lost 4 bases, with 18 bases spanning the gap. For the CDR3, the DNA is TGTGCCAGTAGACCACTAGCAGGGGGGTCAGAGACCCAGTACTTC. It is translated as CASRPLAGGSETQYF.

The V call is TRBV4-1, the J call TRBJ1-2, with D perhaps TRBD1 (6 bases). Germline loops: CDR1 MGHRA, CDR2 YSYEKL. V was trimmed by 2 bases and J by 4 bases, leaving 14 bases between them. This CDR3 is 15 amino acids long. CDR3 region: CASSQIQGGSYGYTF. CDR3 DNA sequence: TGCGCCAGCAGCCAAATACAGGGAGGTTCCTATGGCTACACCTTC.

This clone was counted only a few times. This chain uses TRBV7-2 with TRBJ2-4; TRBD2 aligns across 7 bases. CDR1 and CDR2 from the germline V gene are SGHTA and FQGNSA. V gave up 3 bases and J gave up 2 bases; unmatched junction bases: 1. The CDR3 spans 14 residues. The CDR3 DNA follows: TGTGCCAGCAGCTTGGGGGGGTCCAAAAACATTCAGTACTTC. The encoded protein is CASSLGGSKNIQYF.

This clone has just a few counts. CDR3 in DNA: TGTGCCAGCAGCCCGGGATTGAGTGGGGGGTTGAGCACAGATACGCAGTATTTT. Encoded protein: CASSPGLSGGLSTDTQYF. This rearrangement joins TRBV5-4 to TRBJ2-3; tentative D call: TRBD2 (6 bases). Trimming cost V 4 bases and J 0 bases, with 21 bases left between them. CDR3 size: 18 residues. CDR1 and CDR2 from the germline V gene are SGHNT and YYREEE (reference sequence).

The rearrangement links TRBV18 to TRBJ2-3; D is perhaps TRBD1 or TRBD2 (6 bases each). V lost 8 bases and J lost 4, with 16 bases in between. Germline V gene lookup returns CDR1 KGHSH and CDR2 LQKENI. There are 14 residues in the CDR3. In DNA, the CDR3 is TGTGCCAGCCCGAGAGGGGGGCCCGCAGATACGCAGTATTTT. Its translation is CASPRGGPADTQYF.

The chain has TRBV28 and TRBJ1-3; D not resolved. CDR1 is MDHEN, CDR2 SYDVKM, per germline. The CDR3 extends over 15 amino acids. With 1 base removed from V and 4 bases from J, the gap between germline ends came to 11 bases. The CDR3 region has the DNA TGTGCCAGCAGTTTATCGACCCCCTACGGAAACACCATATATTTT. This encodes CASSLSTPYGNTIYF.

V gene TRBV3-1 (or the pseudogene TRBV3-2) combines with J gene TRBJ1-2; no clear D. Germline V gene lookup returns CDR1 LGHDT and CDR2 YNNKEL (reference sequence). The CDR3 has 14 residues. The V gene lost 4 bases and the J gene lost 6 bases, with 15 bases spanning the gap. CDR3 in DNA: TGTGCCAGCAGCCGAGGACCCCAAAATCATGGCTACACCTTC. Translated, it gives CASSRGPQNHGYTF.

CDR3 in amino acids: CASSLDVGELFF. The CDR3 bases are TGTGCCAGCAGCTTAGATGTGGGGGAGCTGTTTTTT. The genes are TRBV7-9 and TRBJ2-2; no clear D gene. Germline assignment: CDR1 SEHNR and CDR2 FQNEAQ (reference sequence). This CDR3 is built from 12 residues. V lost 1 base, J lost 8 bases, and 5 bases lay in between.

The rearrangement links TRBV7-2 to TRBJ1-2; D is perhaps TRBD1 (6 bases). V was trimmed by 4 bases and J by 0 bases, leaving 18 bases between them. In germline, CDR1 is SGHTA, CDR2 FQGNSA. The CDR3 is 17 residues long. CDR3 sequence: CASSSSTRGAANYGYTF. CDR3 sequence (DNA): TGTGCCAGCAGCTCGAGTACCAGGGGTGCGGCTAACTATGGCTACACCTTC.

The V gene is TRBV15, the J gene TRBJ1-1; 8 positions match TRBD1. Germline-derived CDR1 and CDR2 are LNHNV and YYDKDF (reference sequence). The CDR3 has 15 residues. V trimming: 3 bases; J trimming: 5 bases; junction bases outside the gene matches: 8. This CDR3 reads CATSSSRGLKTEAFF. In DNA form, the CDR3 reads TGTGCCACCAGCAGCTCCAGGGGGCTCAAGACTGAAGCTTTCTTT.

The gene calls are TRBV3-1 (or the pseudogene TRBV3-2) and TRBJ1-4; TRBD1 matches 7 bases. Germline V CDR1 and CDR2: LGHDT, YNNKEL (reference sequence). Losses at the gene ends were 4 bases for V and 5 bases for J; bases not matched to a gene: 10. The CDR3 totals 16 residues. CDR3 in DNA: TGTGCCAGCAGCCCGCCTAGACAGGGCCCGAATGAAAAACTGTTTTTT. This sequence encodes CASSPPRQGPNEKLFF.

V gene TRBV6-5 combines with J gene TRBJ2-1, with D possibly being TRBD1 (6 bases). CDR3 length: 15 amino acids. The germline gives CDR1 MNHEY, CDR2 SVGAGI. Trimming removed 6 bases at V and 2 bases at J, with 14 bases between. The CDR3 DNA reads TGTGCCAGCAGCCCACAGGGCCCTACCTACAATGAGCAGTTCTTC. Amino acids: CASSPQGPTYNEQFF.

This chain joins TRBV5-4 and TRBJ2-2, with no clear D. Germline V CDR1 and CDR2: SGHNT, YYREEE (reference sequence). This CDR3 comprises 13 residues. Trimming removed 5 bases from V and 2 bases from J, with 7 bases in between. The CDR3 nucleotides read TGTGCCAGCAGGATGGGTAACACCGGGGAGCTGTTTTTT. This encodes CASRMGNTGELFF.

This chain uses TRBV28 with TRBJ1-2; weak D call: TRBD1 (5 bases). The CDR3 spans 15 residues. Trimming shortened V by 3 bases and J by 4 bases, and 15 bases separated the two germline ends. In germline, CDR1 is MDHEN, CDR2 SYDVKM. The DNA for the CDR3 is TGTGCCAGCAGTTTCGCGGGGCTCCCTGTCTATGGCTACACCTTC. Its protein product is CASSFAGLPVYGYTF.